This entry lists 3 T cell receptor beta chains sequenced from one sample in a study of T cells in Graves' hyperthyroidism and ophthalmopathy. The source material, RNA transcripts, was used to amplify TCR beta CDR3 regions. In the first-round RT-PCR of the TCR CDR3, the HTBI primer set was used. TCRdb fed the multiplex PCR reads into MiXCR, producing one record per CDR3 protein. Here the sample spans about 700,000 distinct CDR3 sequences, 14% being singletons. Material for sequencing was blood. The receptors stem from a woman aged 18-29 years with Graves' hyperthyroidism.

This clonotype has a count of ten or more. The chain employs TRBV28 and TRBJ1-2; D gene ambiguous. The CDR3 sequence is 15 residues long. V was clipped by 7 bases and J by 4 bases, with 19 bases between them. Germline values: CDR1 MDHEN, CDR2 SYDVKM. Here the CDR3 reads CASNEPGAAGYGYTF. CDR3 DNA sequence: TGTGCCAGCAACGAACCGGGTGCAGCAGGCTATGGCTACACCTTC.

This clonotype came up a few times. The J gene is TRBJ2-1, the V gene TRBV9; the D is unclear. Germline lookup yields CDR1 SGDLS and CDR2 YYNGEE. Trimming pared 1 base from V and 3 bases from J, leaving 5 bases between. CDR3 size: 13 residues. For the CDR3, the DNA is TGTGCCAGCAGCGTATCCGACTACAATGAGCAGTTCTTC. It is translated as CASSVSDYNEQFF. Complete variable domain (other parts from reference TRBV9 and TRBJ2-1): DSGVTQTPKHLITATGQRVTLRCSPRSGDLSVYWYQQSLDQGLQFLIQYYNGEERAKGNILERFSAQQFPDLHSELNLSSLELGDSALYFCASSVSDYNEQFFGPGTRLTVL.

This clonotype was observed many times. The gene calls are TRBV6-1 and TRBJ1-1, with D possibly matching TRBD1 (6 bases). This CDR3 spans 16 amino acids. Germline lookup yields CDR1 MNHNS and CDR2 SASEGT. V lost 7 bases and J lost 0, with 18 bases in between. CDR3 sequence: CASIVRGGRLNTEAFF. The CDR3 coding sequence is TGTGCCAGCATTGTCAGAGGGGGGCGACTGAACACTGAAGCTTTCTTT.